This TCR beta chain was captured by sequencing in a study of blood T cells in healthy people across ages (dated by TCRdb to the mid-2010s). Notes on the research overall: In model experiments, template switching captured roughly one uniquely barcoded TCR beta cDNA molecule for every two T cells. The donors were split into four age groups: young (average about 16 years), middle-aged (around 40), aged (roughly 60) and long-lived (more than 80). For two donors (one aged 18 to 29 and one aged 80 or older), the study analyzed two additional independent replicas of 1 million unique cDNA reads from the same blood draw. Age-related changes in TCR beta repertoire diversity were measured in the study by deep sequencing normalized with unique cDNA molecular identifiers. Donors of different ages were randomly distributed across sequencing lanes to avoid experimental bias. Study-wide findings and limitations: Estimates of total diversity from one million sequenced T cells were regarded as lower bounds and underestimates. Because the CMV infection status of the donors was unknown, age-related changes in expanded clonotypes may potentially have been confounded. The percentage of naive T cells measured by flow cytometry correlated strongly with observed TCR beta diversity. Observed TCR beta diversity per million T cells fell roughly linearly with age, and a significant reduction was already apparent by age around 40. Compared with the aged group, the long-lived group had more naive CD4+ T cells, fewer expanded clones and increased TCR diversity, suggesting age selection. Since profiling was done on bulk unsorted PBMCs, naive and antigen-experienced compartments could not be conclusively compared.

Worth noting for this clonotype: What this receptor recognizes is not known. The record has no base qualities; no much larger clone is one base away.

Donors were a few dozen systemically healthy Caucasian individuals from Russia aged roughly 6 to 100 years. Each donor gave approximately 10 milliliters of peripheral blood, collected into EDTA-treated Vacutainer tubes. Ficoll-Paque density-gradient centrifugation was used to isolate PBMCs, with at least 6.5 million per sample. Total RNA, at least 6 micrograms per sample, was extracted from PBMCs with Trizol reagent. For every donor, an aliquot of PBMCs went through flow cytometry to measure the percentages of naive CD45RAhigh/CD27high T cells. Library preparation was by 5' RACE. The sample was run on an Illumina HiSeq 2500. A second PCR of 7 to 11 cycles was run with a J-beta primer mix and a sample-barcoded 5' primer. Each TCR beta cDNA molecule received a unique molecular identifier from a template-switch 5' adaptor carrying 12 random nucleotides. Each sample yielded at least 2.5 million CDR3-containing paired-end reads. First-strand cDNA synthesis was performed from all RNA using the Mint cDNA synthesis kit, with priming by a TRBC-specific oligonucleotide. All cDNA was treated with uracil-DNA glycosylase and then went through a first 18-cycle PCR with the universal primers M1SS and BC2_uni_R. As for how the authors treated the data: Each sample was normalized by randomly selecting 1 million high-quality reads, each carrying a distinct molecular identifier. Instead of being binned into consensus sequences, reads with shared molecular identifiers were discarded. CDR3 identification, clonotype clustering and error correction used MiTCR with a Q25 quality threshold and the strictest error-elimination algorithm. Lower-bound total TCR beta diversity was estimated with a nonparametric unseen species model using Euler transformation. Starting from the raw public reads, TCRdb applied fastp trimming at Q25, assembled clones with MiXCR and retained in-frame beta chains. Rows matching on CDR3 protein sequence are summarized as one entry with the most common DNA and genes. TCRdb assigned the V and J calls; the authors' analysis was not used. The sample includes fewer than 1.5 million distinct CDR3 sequences, with roughly 40% observed a single time. The biggest ten clones account for 7.9% of the sample.

The CDR1 and CDR2 encoded by the germline V gene are MGHDK and SYGVNS. At the junction V is shortened by 10 bases and J by 2 bases, with 12 bases in between. The CDR3 goes from the cysteine to the phenylalanine over 12 residues. The retained sequence is limited to the CDR3, 36 bases, with the frame set at the first base. Here the chain combines TRBV25-1 and TRBJ2-7, with no D gene named confidently. The clonotype originates from a young woman in good health. The sequencing sample was made of blood. The CDR3 reads CATLGSTYEQYF. The base sequence is TGTGCCACCTTGGGGTCCACCTACGAGCAGTACTTC.